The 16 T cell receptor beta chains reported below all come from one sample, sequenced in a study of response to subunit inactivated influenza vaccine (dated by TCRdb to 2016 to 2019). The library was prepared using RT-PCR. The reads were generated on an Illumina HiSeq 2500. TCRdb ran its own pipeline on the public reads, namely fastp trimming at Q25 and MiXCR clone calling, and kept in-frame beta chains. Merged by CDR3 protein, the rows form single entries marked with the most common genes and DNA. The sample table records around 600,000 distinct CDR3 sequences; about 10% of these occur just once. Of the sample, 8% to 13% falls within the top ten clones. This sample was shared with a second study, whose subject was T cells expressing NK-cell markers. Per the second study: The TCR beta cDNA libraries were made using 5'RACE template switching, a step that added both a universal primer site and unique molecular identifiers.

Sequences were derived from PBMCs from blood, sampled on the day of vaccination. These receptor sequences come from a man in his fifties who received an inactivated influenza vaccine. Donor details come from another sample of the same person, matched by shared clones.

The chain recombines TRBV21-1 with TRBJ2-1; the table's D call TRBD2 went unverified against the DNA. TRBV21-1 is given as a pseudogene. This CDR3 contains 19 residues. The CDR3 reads CASKTGTSDPRDSYNEQFF. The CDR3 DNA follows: TGTGCCAGCAAAACCGGGACTAGCGATCCTCGAGACTCCTACAATGAGCAGTTCTTC.

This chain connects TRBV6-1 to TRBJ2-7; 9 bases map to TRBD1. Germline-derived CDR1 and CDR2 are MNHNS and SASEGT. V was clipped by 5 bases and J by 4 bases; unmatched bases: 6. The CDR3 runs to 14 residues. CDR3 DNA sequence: TGTGCCAGCAGTAGAACAGGGGGCGCTTACGAGCAGTACTTC. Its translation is CASSRTGGAYEQYF.

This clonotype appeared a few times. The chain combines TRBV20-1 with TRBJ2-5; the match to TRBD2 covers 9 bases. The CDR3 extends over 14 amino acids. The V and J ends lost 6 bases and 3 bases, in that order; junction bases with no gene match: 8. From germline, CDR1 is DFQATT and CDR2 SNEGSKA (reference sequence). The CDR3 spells CSARGLALEETQYF. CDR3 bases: TGCAGTGCCCGTGGACTAGCGCTAGAAGAGACCCAGTACTTC.

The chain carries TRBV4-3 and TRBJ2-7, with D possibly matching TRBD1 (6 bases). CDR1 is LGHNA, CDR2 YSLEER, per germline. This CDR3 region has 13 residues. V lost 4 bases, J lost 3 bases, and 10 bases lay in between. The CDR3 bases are TGCGCCAGCAGCCGGGACATCTTCTACGAGCAGTACTTC. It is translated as CASSRDIFYEQYF.

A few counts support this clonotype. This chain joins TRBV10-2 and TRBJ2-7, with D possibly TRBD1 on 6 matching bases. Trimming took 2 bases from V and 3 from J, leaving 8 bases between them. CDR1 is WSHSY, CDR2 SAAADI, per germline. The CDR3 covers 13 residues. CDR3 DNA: TGCGCCAGCAGTGAGGGGACATACTACGAGCAGTACTTC. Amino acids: CASSEGTYYEQYF.

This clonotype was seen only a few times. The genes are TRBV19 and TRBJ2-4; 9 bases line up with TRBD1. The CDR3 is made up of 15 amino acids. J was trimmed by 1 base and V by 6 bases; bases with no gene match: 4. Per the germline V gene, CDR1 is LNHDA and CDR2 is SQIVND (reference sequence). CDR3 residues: CASSRDRAAKNIQYF. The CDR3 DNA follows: TGTGCCAGTAGCCGGGACAGGGCGGCCAAAAACATTCAGTACTTC.

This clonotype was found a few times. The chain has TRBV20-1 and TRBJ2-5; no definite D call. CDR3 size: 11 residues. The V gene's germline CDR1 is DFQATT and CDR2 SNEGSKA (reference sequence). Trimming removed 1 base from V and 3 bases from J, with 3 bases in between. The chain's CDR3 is CSARGKETQYF. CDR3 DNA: TGCAGTGCTAGAGGAAAAGAGACCCAGTACTTC.

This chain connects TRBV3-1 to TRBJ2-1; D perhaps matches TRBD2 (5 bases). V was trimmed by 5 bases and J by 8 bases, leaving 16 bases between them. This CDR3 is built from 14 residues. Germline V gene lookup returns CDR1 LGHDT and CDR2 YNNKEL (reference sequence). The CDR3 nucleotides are TGTGCCAGCAGCATGGACTCCCCCCCCCATGAGCAGTTCTTC. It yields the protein CASSMDSPPHEQFF.

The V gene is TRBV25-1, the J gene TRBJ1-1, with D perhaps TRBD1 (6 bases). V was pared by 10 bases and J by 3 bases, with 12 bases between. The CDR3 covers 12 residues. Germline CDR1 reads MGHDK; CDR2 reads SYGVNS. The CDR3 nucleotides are TGTGCCACCCAGGCAGGGGACACTGAAGCTTTCTTT. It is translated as CATQAGDTEAFF.

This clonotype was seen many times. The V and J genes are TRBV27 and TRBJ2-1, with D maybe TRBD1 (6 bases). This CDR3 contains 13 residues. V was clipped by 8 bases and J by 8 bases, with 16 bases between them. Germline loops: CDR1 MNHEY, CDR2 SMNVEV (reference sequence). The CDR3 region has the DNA TGTGCCAGCTCCTCAGGGGCAATCGATGAGCAGTTCTTC. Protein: CASSSGAIDEQFF.

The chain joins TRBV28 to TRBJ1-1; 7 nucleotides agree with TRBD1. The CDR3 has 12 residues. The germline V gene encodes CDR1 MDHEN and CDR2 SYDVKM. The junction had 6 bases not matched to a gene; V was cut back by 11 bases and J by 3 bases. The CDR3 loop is CALRGRDTEAFF. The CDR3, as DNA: TGTGCCCTGAGGGGGCGGGACACTGAAGCTTTCTTT.

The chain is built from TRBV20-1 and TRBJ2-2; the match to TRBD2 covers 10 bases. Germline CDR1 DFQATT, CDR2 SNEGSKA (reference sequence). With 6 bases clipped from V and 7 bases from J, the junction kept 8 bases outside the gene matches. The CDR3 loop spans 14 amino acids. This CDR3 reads CSAAGASGGGELFF. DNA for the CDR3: TGCAGTGCGGCAGGGGCTAGCGGGGGCGGGGAGCTGTTTTTT.

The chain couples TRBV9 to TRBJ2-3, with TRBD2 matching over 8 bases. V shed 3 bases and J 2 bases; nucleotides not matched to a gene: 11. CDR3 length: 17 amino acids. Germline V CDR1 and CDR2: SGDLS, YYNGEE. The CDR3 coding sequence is TGTGCCAGCAGCGATCCCCCGACGGGGGGGGCCACAGATACGCAGTATTTT. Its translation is CASSDPPTGGATDTQYF.

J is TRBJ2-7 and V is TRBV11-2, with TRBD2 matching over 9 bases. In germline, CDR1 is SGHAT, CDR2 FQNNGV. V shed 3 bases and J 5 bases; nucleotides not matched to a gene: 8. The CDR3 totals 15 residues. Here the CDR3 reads CASSFLAGHPNEQYF. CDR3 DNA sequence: TGTGCCAGCAGCTTCCTAGCGGGGCATCCCAACGAGCAGTACTTC.

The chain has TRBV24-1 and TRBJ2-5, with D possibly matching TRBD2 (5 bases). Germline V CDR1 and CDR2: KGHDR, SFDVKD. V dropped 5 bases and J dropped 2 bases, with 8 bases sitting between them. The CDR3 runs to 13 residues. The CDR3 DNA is TGTGCCACCAGTGCAGGCGGGCAAGAGACCCAGTACTTC. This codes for CATSAGGQETQYF.

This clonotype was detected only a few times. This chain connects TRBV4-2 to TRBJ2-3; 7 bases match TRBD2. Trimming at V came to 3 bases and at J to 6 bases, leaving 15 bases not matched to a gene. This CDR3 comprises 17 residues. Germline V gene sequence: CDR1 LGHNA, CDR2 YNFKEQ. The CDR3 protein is CASSQNPTAGELDTQYF. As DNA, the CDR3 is TGTGCCAGCAGCCAGAATCCAACGGCGGGGGAACTGGATACGCAGTATTTT.